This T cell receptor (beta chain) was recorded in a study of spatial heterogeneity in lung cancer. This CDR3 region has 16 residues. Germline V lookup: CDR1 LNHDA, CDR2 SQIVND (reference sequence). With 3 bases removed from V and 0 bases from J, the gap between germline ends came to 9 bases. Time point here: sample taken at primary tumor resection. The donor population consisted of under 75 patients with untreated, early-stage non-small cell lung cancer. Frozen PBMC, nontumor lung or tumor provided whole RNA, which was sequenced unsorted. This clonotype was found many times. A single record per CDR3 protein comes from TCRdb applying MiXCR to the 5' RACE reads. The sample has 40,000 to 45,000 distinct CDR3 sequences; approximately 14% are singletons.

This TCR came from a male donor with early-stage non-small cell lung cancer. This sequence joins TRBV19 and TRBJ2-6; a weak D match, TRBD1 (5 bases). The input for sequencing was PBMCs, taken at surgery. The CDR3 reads CASSIQGGSGANVLTF. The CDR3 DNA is TGTGCCAGTAGTATCCAGGGTGGCTCTGGGGCCAACGTCCTGACTTTC.